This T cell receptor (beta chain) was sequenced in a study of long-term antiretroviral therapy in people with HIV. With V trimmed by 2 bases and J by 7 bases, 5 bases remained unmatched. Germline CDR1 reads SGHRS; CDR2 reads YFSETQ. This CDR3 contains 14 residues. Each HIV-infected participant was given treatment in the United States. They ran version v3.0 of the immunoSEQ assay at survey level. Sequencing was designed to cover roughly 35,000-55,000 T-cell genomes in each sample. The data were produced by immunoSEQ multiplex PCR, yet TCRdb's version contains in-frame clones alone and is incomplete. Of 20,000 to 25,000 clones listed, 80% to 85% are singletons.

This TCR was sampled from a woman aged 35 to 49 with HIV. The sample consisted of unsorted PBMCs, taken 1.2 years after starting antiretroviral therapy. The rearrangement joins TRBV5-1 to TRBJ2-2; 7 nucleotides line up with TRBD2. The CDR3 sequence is CASSLSGDVGELFF. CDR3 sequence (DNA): TGCGCCAGCAGCTTAAGCGGGGATGTCGGGGAGCTGTTTTTT.